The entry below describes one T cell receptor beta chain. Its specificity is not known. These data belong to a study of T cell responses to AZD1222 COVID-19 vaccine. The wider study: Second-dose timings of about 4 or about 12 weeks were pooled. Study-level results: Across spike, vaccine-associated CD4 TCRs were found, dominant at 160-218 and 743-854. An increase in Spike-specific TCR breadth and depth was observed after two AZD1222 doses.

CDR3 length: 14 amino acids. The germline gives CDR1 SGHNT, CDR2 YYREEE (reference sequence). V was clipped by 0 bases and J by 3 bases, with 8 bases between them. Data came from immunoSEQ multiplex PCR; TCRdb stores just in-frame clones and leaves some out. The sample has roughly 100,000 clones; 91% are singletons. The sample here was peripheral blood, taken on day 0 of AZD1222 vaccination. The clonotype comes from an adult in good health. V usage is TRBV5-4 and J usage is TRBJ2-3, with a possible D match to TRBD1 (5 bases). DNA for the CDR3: TGTGCCAGCAGCTTGGACAGGCCAACAGATACGCAGTATTTT. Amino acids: CASSLDRPTDTQYF.